The next 26 T cell receptor beta chains were all read from a single sample in a study of T cell repertoires in cytomegalovirus infection. No cognate antigen is known for these TCRs. TCRdb re-called the reads with MiXCR, one entry per CDR3 protein. Seen here are hundreds of thousands of distinct CDR3 sequences, 30% to 40% observed once, and the top ten hold 15% to 20%. Sequenced here: cultured PBMCs, sampled from culture after CMV antigen stimulation. These receptors all come from a human donor in good health (CMV status not recorded). Some clones in this sample may be carry-over from other donors' samples.

Only a few counts were recorded for this clonotype. This chain joins TRBV2 and TRBJ2-1, with unresolved D. Trimming removed 3 bases from V and 2 bases from J, with 8 bases in between. Germline lookup yields CDR1 SNHLY and CDR2 FYNNEI. The CDR3 has 14 residues. CDR3 sequence: CASSDGSPYNEQFF. The CDR3 DNA reads TGTGCCAGCAGTGATGGCAGCCCCTACAATGAGCAGTTCTTC.

This clonotype was picked up many times. The chain couples TRBV7-2 to TRBJ2-1; 7 bases map to TRBD2. Germline CDR1 SGHTA, CDR2 FQGNSA. V shed 4 bases and J 1 base; nucleotides not matched to a gene: 7. This CDR3 contains 16 residues. Here the CDR3 reads CASSSVAGDSYNEQFF. The CDR3 coding sequence is TGTGCCAGCAGCTCGGTAGCGGGTGATTCCTACAATGAGCAGTTCTTC. Full variable domain (remainder filled in from reference TRBV7-2 and TRBJ2-1): GAGVSQSPSNKVTEKGKDVELRCDPISGHTALYWYRQSLGQGLEFLIYFQGNSAPDKSGLPSDRFSAERTGGSVSTLTIQRTQQEDSAVYLCASSSVAGDSYNEQFFGPGTRLTVL.

Points on this clonotype: One end of the junction does not line up with germline, which may come from a read error. The V and J genes are TRBV27 and TRBJ1-2, with 8 bases identical to TRBD1. CDR3 length: 13 amino acids. In germline, CDR1 is MNHEY, CDR2 SMNVEV (reference sequence). Written as DNA, the CDR3 is TGTACCAGCAGTACCGACAGGGGCTATGGCTACACCTTC. Residues: CTSSTDRGYGYTF.

This clonotype was seen many times. The genes are TRBV7-2 and TRBJ2-7, with 7 bases identical to TRBD2. Trimming at V came to 5 bases and at J to 6 bases, leaving 16 bases not matched to a gene. The CDR3 totals 16 residues. In germline, CDR1 is SGHTA, CDR2 FQGNSA. CDR3 sequence: CASSPMGAGSPGEQYF. CDR3 nucleotide sequence: TGTGCCAGCAGCCCTATGGGAGCGGGATCCCCCGGCGAGCAGTACTTC.

This clonotype has just a few counts. The chain combines TRBV7-9 with TRBJ2-5, with D unresolved. Per germline, CDR1 SEHNR and CDR2 FQNEAQ (reference sequence). Trimming pared 8 bases from V and 7 bases from J, leaving 11 bases between. This CDR3 is built from 11 residues. The CDR3 sequence is CASGLYGTQYF. CDR3 nucleotides: TGTGCCAGCGGCCTCTACGGGACCCAGTACTTC.

This clonotype was recorded at least ten times. The chain joins TRBV6-1 to TRBJ2-3, with D maybe TRBD2 (6 bases). Trimming pared 5 bases from V and 2 bases from J, leaving 14 bases between. The CDR3 sequence is 15 residues long. The germline gives CDR1 MNHNS, CDR2 SASEGT. As DNA, the CDR3 is TGTGCCAGCAGTACCGGGACTCCTAACACAGATACGCAGTATTTT. Its translation is CASSTGTPNTDTQYF.

V is TRBV6-2 or TRBV6-3 and J is TRBJ2-7; 9 bases agree with TRBD2. With V trimmed by 0 bases and J by 0 bases, 3 bases remained unmatched. The CDR3 runs to 16 residues. Germline V gene data show CDR1 as MNHEY and CDR2 as SVGEGT. The CDR3 DNA reads as TGTGCCAGCAGTTACTCGACGACTAGCGGCTCCTACGAGCAGTACTTC. It specifies CASSYSTTSGSYEQYF.

This clonotype was seen many times. The chain carries TRBV27 and TRBJ1-1; 7 nucleotides agree with TRBD1. Per the germline V gene, CDR1 is MNHEY and CDR2 is SMNVEV (reference sequence). J gave up 4 bases and V 4 bases, and 3 bases lay outside the gene matches. The CDR3 has 13 residues. In nucleotides, the CDR3 is TGTGCCAGCAGTTCACAGGGGTTCACTGAAGCTTTCTTT. This encodes CASSSQGFTEAFF.

The chain employs TRBV4-1 and TRBJ1-2, with unresolved D. This CDR3 is built from 15 residues. Germline V CDR1 and CDR2: MGHRA, YSYEKL. Trimming removed 1 base from V and 6 bases from J, with 15 bases in between. CDR3 amino acids: CASSQGGIGVHGYTF. CDR3 in DNA: TGCGCCAGCAGCCAAGGCGGGATTGGGGTTCATGGCTACACCTTC.

The V call is TRBV11-2, the J call TRBJ2-2; D unresolved. From germline, CDR1 is SGHAT and CDR2 FQNNGV. V gave up 5 bases and J gave up 6 bases, with 4 bases separating them. The CDR3 contains 11 residues. This chain's CDR3 is CASSAAGELFF. As DNA, the CDR3 is TGTGCCAGCAGCGCGGCCGGGGAGCTGTTTTTT.

This clonotype was detected only once. The chain is built from TRBV19 and TRBJ2-2; D possibly corresponds to TRBD1 (5 bases). Trimming left V 4 bases short and J 4 bases short, with 10 bases between. This CDR3 contains 14 residues. The germline CDR1 and CDR2 sequences are LNHDA and SQIVND (reference sequence). CDR3 nucleotide sequence: TGTGCCAGTAGTAGGGGCGCTTTCACCGGGGAGCTGTTTTTT. Amino acids: CASSRGAFTGELFF.

This clonotype was seen repeatedly, ten times or more. The chain uses TRBV7-3 and TRBJ2-3; no clear D gene. The V end lost 5 bases, the J end lost 2 bases, and 8 bases lay between the germline ends. Germline CDR1 and CDR2: SGHTA and FQGTGA. CDR3 length: 13 amino acids. The CDR3 sequence: CASSQANTDTQYF. For the CDR3, the DNA is TGTGCCAGCAGCCAAGCCAACACAGATACGCAGTATTTT.

This clonotype has only a few counts. The chain uses TRBV12-3 or TRBV12-4 and TRBJ2-1; D may be TRBD2 (6 bases). The CDR3 totals 15 residues. V was shortened by 10 bases and J by 0 bases, with 16 bases between the two germline ends. The CDR3 loop is CATPLAASSYNEQFF. CDR3 nucleotide sequence: TGTGCCACCCCTTTAGCGGCCAGCTCCTACAATGAGCAGTTCTTC.

The CDR3 protein is CASSQENLANYGYTF. The DNA of the CDR3 is TGCGCCAGCAGCCAAGAAAATTTAGCTAACTATGGCTACACCTTC. V usage is TRBV4-3 and J usage is TRBJ1-2; D gene ambiguous. This CDR3 spans 15 amino acids. Germline V gives CDR1 LGHNA, CDR2 YSLEER. V shed 0 bases and J shed 0 bases, with 8 bases lying between them.

The rearrangement uses TRBV4-2 and TRBJ1-4; D is uncertain. Per the germline V gene, CDR1 is LGHNA and CDR2 is YNFKEQ. V was cut by 3 bases and J by 4 bases, with 9 bases left in between. The CDR3 runs to 14 residues. CDR3 amino acids: CASSQADRNEKLFF. The CDR3 nucleotides read TGTGCCAGCAGCCAGGCGGACCGTAATGAAAAACTGTTTTTT.

The chain joins TRBV7-6 to TRBJ2-5; weak D call: TRBD2 (6 bases). This CDR3 contains 14 residues. Germline V lookup: CDR1 SGHVS, CDR2 FNYEAQ. V lost 5 bases, J lost 3 bases, and 13 bases lay in between. The DNA for the CDR3 is TGTGCCAGCAGCCCGGTGACTAGGGAAGAGACCCAGTACTTC. Protein sequence: CASSPVTREETQYF.

This chain uses TRBV19 with TRBJ2-5; D unclear. CDR3 length equals 16 residues. The germline CDR1 and CDR2 sequences are LNHDA and SQIVND (reference sequence). Trimming pared 4 bases from V and 1 base from J, leaving 16 bases between. The CDR3 reads CASSTNYHRIQETQYF. The CDR3 nucleotides read TGTGCCAGTAGTACCAACTACCACAGAATCCAAGAGACCCAGTACTTC.

This clonotype was detected ten times or more. V is TRBV7-2 and J is TRBJ2-2; weak D call: TRBD2 (5 bases). V lost 0 bases and J 6 bases, leaving 5 bases between the germline ends. Germline V lookup: CDR1 SGHTA, CDR2 FQGNSA. The CDR3 runs to 13 residues. The CDR3 here is CASSLALAGELFF. The CDR3 DNA follows: TGTGCCAGCAGCTTAGCACTAGCCGGGGAGCTGTTTTTT.

The CDR3 loop is CASSFAGGPNEQFF. CDR3 nucleotide sequence: TGTGCCAGCAGTTTTGCGGGAGGGCCGAATGAGCAGTTCTTC. J is TRBJ2-1 and V is TRBV12-3 or TRBV12-4, with TRBD2 identical over 9 bases. Unmatched junction bases numbered 4, after V lost 3 bases and J lost 7 bases. The CDR3 runs 14 residues.

The chain joins TRBV4-1 to TRBJ2-1; 11 bases are shared with TRBD1. The junction had 2 bases not matched to a gene; V was cut back by 4 bases and J by 3 bases. Looked up from germline, CDR1 is MGHRA and CDR2 is YSYEKL. This CDR3 is 15 amino acids long. The CDR3: CASSPGTGGYNEQFF. The CDR3 DNA is TGCGCCAGCAGCCCCGGGACAGGGGGCTACAATGAGCAGTTCTTC.

The chain employs TRBV27 and TRBJ2-7; D call uncertain. Trimming cost V 4 bases and J 0 bases, with 7 bases left between them. The CDR3 sequence is 13 residues long. Looked up from germline, CDR1 is MNHEY and CDR2 is SMNVEV (reference sequence). The CDR3 DNA reads as TGTGCCAGCAGTTGGGCCGGCTCCTACGAGCAGTACTTC. Its translation is CASSWAGSYEQYF.

The chain links TRBV14 to TRBJ2-6; D gene uncertain. The V gene lost 4 bases and the J gene lost 0 bases, with 13 bases spanning the gap. This CDR3 region has 17 residues. Per the germline V gene, CDR1 is SGHDN and CDR2 is FVKESK. The CDR3 sequence: CASSPPHGFSGANVLTF. CDR3 coding DNA: TGTGCCAGCAGCCCCCCCCACGGATTCTCTGGGGCCAACGTCCTGACTTTC.

A few counts support this clonotype. The chain joins TRBV28 to TRBJ1-1; possible D gene TRBD1, 5 bases. Germline V gene data show CDR1 as MDHEN and CDR2 as SYDVKM. The V gene lost 8 bases and the J gene lost 6 bases, with 19 bases spanning the gap. The CDR3 covers 14 residues. The CDR3: CASFLAPGGSEAFF. The CDR3 DNA follows: TGTGCCAGCTTTCTGGCCCCCGGGGGTTCTGAAGCTTTCTTT.

This chain joins TRBV6-2 or TRBV6-3 and TRBJ2-2; D is unresolved. Per the germline V gene, CDR1 is MNHEY and CDR2 is SVGEGT. This CDR3 is built from 12 residues. The V end lost 8 bases, the J end lost 4 bases, and 8 bases lay between the germline ends. The chain's CDR3 is CASRVSTGELFF. CDR3 coding DNA: TGTGCCAGCCGAGTGAGCACCGGGGAGCTGTTTTTT.

Only a few counts were recorded for this clonotype. The V call is TRBV24-1, the J call TRBJ2-2; maybe TRBD2 (6 bases). This CDR3 has 15 residues. Germline CDR1 and CDR2: KGHDR and SFDVKD. Trimming took 4 bases from V and 4 from J, leaving 12 bases between them. The CDR3 region has the DNA TGTGCCACCAGTGACCCGACTAGTCCCACCGGGGAGCTGTTTTTT. As protein: CATSDPTSPTGELFF.

This clonotype occurred once. The chain recombines TRBV7-1 with TRBJ1-3; no reliable D call. TRBV7-1 is sorted into the ORF group, with uncertain function. The V and J ends lost 3 bases and 3 bases respectively, with 9 bases between them. CDR3 length equals 14 residues. The CDR3 spells CASSSSDGGNTIYF. DNA of the CDR3: TGTGCCAGCAGCTCGTCAGACGGTGGAAACACCATATATTTT.